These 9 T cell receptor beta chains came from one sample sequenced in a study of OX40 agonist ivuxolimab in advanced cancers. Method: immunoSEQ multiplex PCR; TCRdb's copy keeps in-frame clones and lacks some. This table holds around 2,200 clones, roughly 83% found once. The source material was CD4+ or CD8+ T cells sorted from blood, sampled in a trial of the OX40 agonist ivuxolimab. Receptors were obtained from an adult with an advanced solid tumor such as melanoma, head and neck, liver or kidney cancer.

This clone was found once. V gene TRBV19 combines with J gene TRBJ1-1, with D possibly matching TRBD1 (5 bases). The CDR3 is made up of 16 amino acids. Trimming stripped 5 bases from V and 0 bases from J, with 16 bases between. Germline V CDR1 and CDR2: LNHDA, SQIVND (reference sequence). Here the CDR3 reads CASSGPGTGMNTEAFF. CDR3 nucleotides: TGTGCCAGTAGTGGACCGGGGACCGGGATGAACACTGAAGCTTTCTTT.

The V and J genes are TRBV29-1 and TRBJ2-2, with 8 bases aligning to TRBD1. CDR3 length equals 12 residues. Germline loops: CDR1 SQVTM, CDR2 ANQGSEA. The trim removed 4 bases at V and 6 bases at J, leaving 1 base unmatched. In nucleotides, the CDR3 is TGCAGCGTTGCAGGGGGCTCCGGGGAGCTGTTTTTT. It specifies CSVAGGSGELFF.

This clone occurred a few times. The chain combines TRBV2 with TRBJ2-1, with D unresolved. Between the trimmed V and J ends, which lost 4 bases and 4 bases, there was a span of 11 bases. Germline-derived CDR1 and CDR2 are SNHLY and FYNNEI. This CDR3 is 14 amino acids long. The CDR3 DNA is TGTGCCAGCAGTGCCCGGGTCCCTTACAATGAGCAGTTCTTC. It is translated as CASSARVPYNEQFF.

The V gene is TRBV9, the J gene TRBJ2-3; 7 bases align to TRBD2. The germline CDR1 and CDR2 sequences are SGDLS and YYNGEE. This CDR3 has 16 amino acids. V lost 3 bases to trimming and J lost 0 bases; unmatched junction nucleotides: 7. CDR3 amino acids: CASSARLATSTDTQYF. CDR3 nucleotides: TGTGCCAGCAGCGCGAGACTAGCAACTAGCACAGATACGCAGTATTTT.

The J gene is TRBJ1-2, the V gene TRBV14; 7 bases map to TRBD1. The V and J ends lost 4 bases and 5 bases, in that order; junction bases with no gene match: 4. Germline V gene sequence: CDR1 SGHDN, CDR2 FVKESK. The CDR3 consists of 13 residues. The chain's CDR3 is CASSPQGKYGYTF. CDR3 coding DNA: TGTGCCAGCAGCCCACAGGGGAAATATGGCTACACCTTC.

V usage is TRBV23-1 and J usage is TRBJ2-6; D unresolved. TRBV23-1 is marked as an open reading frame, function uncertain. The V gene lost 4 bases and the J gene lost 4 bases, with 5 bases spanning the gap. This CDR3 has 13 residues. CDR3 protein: CASSPSGANVLTF. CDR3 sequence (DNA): TGCGCCAGCAGTCCTTCCGGGGCCAACGTCCTGACTTTC.

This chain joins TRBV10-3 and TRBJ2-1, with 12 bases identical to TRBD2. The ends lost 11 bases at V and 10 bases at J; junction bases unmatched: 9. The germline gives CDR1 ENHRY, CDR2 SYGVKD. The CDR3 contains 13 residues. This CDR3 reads CALAGGPLNEQFF. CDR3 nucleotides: TGTGCCCTAGCGGGAGGGCCACTTAACGAGCAGTTCTTC.

CDR3 region: CASSLGGLQPQHF. Written as DNA, the CDR3 is TGCGCCAGCAGCTTGGGGGGGCTCCAGCCCCAGCATTTT. This chain links TRBV5-1 with TRBJ1-5; the D gene is possibly TRBD1 (6 bases). The CDR3 has 13 amino acids. Germline loops: CDR1 SGHRS, CDR2 YFSETQ. V lost 0 bases and J lost 7, with 8 bases in between.

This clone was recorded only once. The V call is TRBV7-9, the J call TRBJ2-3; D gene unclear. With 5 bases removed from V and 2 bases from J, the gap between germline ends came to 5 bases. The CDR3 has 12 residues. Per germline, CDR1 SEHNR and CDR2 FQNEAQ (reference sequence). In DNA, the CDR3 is TGTGCCAGCAGCCCTGACACAGATACGCAGTATTTT. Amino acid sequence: CASSPDTDTQYF. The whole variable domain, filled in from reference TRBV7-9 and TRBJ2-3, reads DTGVSQNPRHKITKRGQNVTFRCDPISEHNRLYWYRQTLGQGPEFLTYFQNEAQLEKSRLLSDRFSAERPKGSFSTLEIQRTEQGDSAMYLCASSPDTDTQYFGPGTRLTVL.